The next 19 T cell receptor beta chains were all read from a single sample in a study of neoadjuvant anti-PD-1 for oral cavity cancer. TCRdb's copy holds only in-frame clones and misses some; the assay was immunoSEQ multiplex PCR. The sample records tens of thousands of clones, approximately 87% being singletons. Time point given: after neoadjuvant nivolumab, at surgical resection. Sequences were derived from PBMCs, sampled after nivolumab (anti-PD-1) treatment. These receptors were collected from a person aged 35-80 years with oral cavity squamous cell carcinoma.

The V call is TRBV7-2, the J call TRBJ2-7; D remains unclear. The V and J ends lost 3 bases and 2 bases respectively, with 8 bases between them. The length of the CDR3 is 13 residues. The germline CDR1 and CDR2 sequences are SGHTA and FQGNSA. The CDR3 coding sequence is TGTGCCAGCAGCTTGACACTTACCTACGAGCAGTACTTC. It is translated as CASSLTLTYEQYF.

The rearrangement uses TRBV5-1 and TRBJ2-3; 9 nucleotides agree with TRBD2. The CDR3 extends over 16 amino acids. The germline V gene encodes CDR1 SGHRS and CDR2 YFSETQ. Germline trimming cut 3 bases from V and 2 bases from J; bases unmatched to any gene: 7. CDR3 loop: CASSSGLAWDTDTQYF. The CDR3 bases are TGCGCCAGCAGCTCTGGACTAGCGTGGGACACAGATACGCAGTATTTT.

This chain joins TRBV7-3 and TRBJ1-1; D gene uncertain. The germline V gene has CDR1 SGHTA and CDR2 FQGTGA. Trimming removed 4 bases from V and 1 base from J, with 10 bases in between. The CDR3 contains 14 residues. Here the CDR3 DNA reads TGTGCCAGCAGCTCCGGACTAGCGAACACTGAAGCTTTCTTT. Amino acid sequence: CASSSGLANTEAFF. Full variable domain (missing parts from reference TRBV7-3 and TRBJ1-1): GAGVSQTPSNKVTEKGKYVELRCDPISGHTALYWYRQSLGQGPEFLIYFQGTGAADDSGLPNDRFFAVRPEGSVSTLKIQRTERGDSAVYLCASSSGLANTEAFFGQGTRLTVV.

For the CDR3, the DNA is TGCGCCAGCAGCCAGCCCGATCGGACTAGCGGCACAGATACGCAGTATTTT. Its translation: CASSQPDRTSGTDTQYF. This chain connects TRBV4-1 to TRBJ2-3; 9 positions agree with TRBD2. The J segment lost 1 base and the V segment lost 3 bases, leaving 8 bases of the junction unmatched. CDR1 is MGHRA, CDR2 YSYEKL, per germline. The CDR3 has 17 amino acids.

The chain joins TRBV19 to TRBJ2-7, with D possibly matching TRBD1 (6 bases). The V end was cut by 3 bases, the J end by 3 bases, with 15 bases between. Germline-derived CDR1 and CDR2 are LNHDA and SQIVND (reference sequence). The CDR3 contains 15 residues. CDR3 DNA: TGTGCCAGTAGTATGCTCGGACAGACCTACTACGAGCAGTACTTC. This gives the protein CASSMLGQTYYEQYF.

The rearrangement links TRBV11-2 to TRBJ2-4, with D tentatively TRBD1 or TRBD2 (7 bases each). CDR3 size: 13 residues. Germline CDR1 and CDR2: SGHAT and FQNNGV. The germline V and J ends were trimmed by 9 bases and 5 bases, with 14 bases remaining between them. The DNA for the CDR3 is TGTGCCAGTACAGGGGAGGGTGAAAACATTCAGTACTTC. Its protein is CASTGEGENIQYF.

The chain joins TRBV5-4 to TRBJ2-1, with 7 positions matching TRBD1. In germline, CDR1 is SGHNT, CDR2 YYREEE (reference sequence). The CDR3 loop spans 15 amino acids. The junction had 11 bases not matched to a gene; V was cut back by 4 bases and J by 7 bases. The CDR3 loop is CASSLTGVLQNEQFF. CDR3 bases: TGTGCCAGCAGCCTAACAGGGGTCCTCCAAAATGAGCAGTTCTTC.

The chain has TRBV5-1 and TRBJ2-1; TRBD1 matches 10 bases. Unmatched junction bases numbered 4, after V lost 4 bases and J lost 3 bases. The CDR3 has 15 residues. CDR1 is SGHRS and CDR2 is YFSETQ in the germline V gene. The CDR3 DNA follows: TGCGCCAGCAGCCCCGGGACAGGGGTCTACAATGAGCAGTTCTTC. Translating it yields CASSPGTGVYNEQFF.

The chain joins TRBV19 to TRBJ2-2; D ambiguous. CDR1 LNHDA and CDR2 SQIVND come from the germline V gene (reference sequence). Trimming cost V 5 bases and J 0 bases, with 7 bases left between them. The CDR3 runs 14 residues. CDR3 nucleotides: TGTGCCAGTAGTTTCACCCCGAACACCGGGGAGCTGTTTTTT. Its translation: CASSFTPNTGELFF.

The chain recombines TRBV18 with TRBJ2-7, with 10 bases lining up with TRBD1. V shed 3 bases and J 2 bases; nucleotides not matched to a gene: 1. CDR1 and CDR2 (germline): KGHSH, LQKENI. CDR3 size: 14 residues. The CDR3 DNA sequence: TGTGCCAGCTCACCGGGACAGGGGACCTACGAGCAGTACTTC. Translation: CASSPGQGTYEQYF.

The genes are TRBV6-1 and TRBJ1-1; TRBD1 is a possible D gene (6 bases). The CDR3 spans 14 residues. V gave up 7 bases and J gave up 3 bases, with 15 bases separating them. Germline V gives CDR1 MNHNS, CDR2 SASEGT. Here the CDR3 reads CASIPQGWDTEAFF. The CDR3 nucleotides are TGTGCCAGCATTCCACAGGGTTGGGACACTGAAGCTTTCTTT.

This clone was observed once. This chain uses TRBV30 with TRBJ1-5; TRBD1 is a possible D gene (5 bases). Trimming removed 0 bases from V and 12 bases from J, with 12 bases in between. This CDR3 has 12 residues. Germline loops: CDR1 GTSNPN, CDR2 SVGIG (reference sequence). The CDR3 nucleotides read TGTGCCTGGAGTGTAGCCGACAGTCTCCAGCATTTT. It yields the protein CAWSVADSLQHF.

This clone appeared a single time. The rearrangement uses TRBV11-2 and TRBJ2-1; D not certain. CDR1 and CDR2 from the germline V gene are SGHAT and FQNNGV. There are 15 residues in the CDR3. V was cut by 1 base and J by 3 bases, with 10 bases left in between. CDR3: CASSLVLDRYNEQFF. CDR3 DNA: TGTGCCAGCAGCTTAGTCCTAGATCGCTACAATGAGCAGTTCTTC. Together with reference TRBV11-2 and TRBJ2-1, the CDR3 gives the full variable domain: EAGVAQSPRYKIIEKRQSVAFWCNPISGHATLYWYQQILGQGPKLLIQFQNNGVVDDSQLPKDRFSAERLKGVDSTLKIQPAKLEDSAVYLCASSLVLDRYNEQFFGPGTRLTVL.

J is TRBJ2-3 and V is TRBV9; 7 bases are shared with TRBD1. V lost 2 bases, J lost 5 bases, and 8 bases stayed unmatched. The CDR3 runs 15 residues. CDR1 and CDR2 from the germline V gene are SGDLS and YYNGEE. The CDR3 coding sequence is TGTGCCAGCAGCGTCGTCACTACAGGGGAAGATACGCAGTATTTT. It codes for CASSVVTTGEDTQYF.

This chain uses TRBV5-1 with TRBJ2-7, with unresolved D. The CDR3 runs 13 residues. Germline CDR1 SGHRS, CDR2 YFSETQ. V shed 0 bases and J shed 6 bases, with 10 bases lying between them. Written as DNA, the CDR3 is TGCGCCAGCAGCTTGGGACTGTCTGCCGAGCAGTACTTC. Translating gives CASSLGLSAEQYF.

This sequence joins TRBV6-6 and TRBJ2-3; D is ambiguous. The CDR3 is made up of 14 amino acids. The germline V gene encodes CDR1 MNHNY and CDR2 SVGAGI (reference sequence). The V and J ends lost 2 bases and 2 bases respectively, with 8 bases between them. The chain's CDR3 is CASSYVGPTDTQYF. For the CDR3, the DNA is TGTGCCAGCAGTTACGTAGGGCCCACAGATACGCAGTATTTT.

The chain links TRBV19 to TRBJ2-7; 13 nucleotides match TRBD2. Losses at the gene ends were 0 bases for V and 9 bases for J; bases not matched to a gene: 8. The CDR3 loop spans 16 amino acids. Germline V CDR1 and CDR2: LNHDA, SQIVND (reference sequence). This CDR3 reads CASSIEGSGLAGTQYF. For the CDR3, the DNA is TGTGCCAGTAGTATAGAAGGGTCGGGACTAGCGGGGACGCAGTACTTC.

This rearrangement joins TRBV30 to TRBJ1-2; 11 bases match TRBD1. The length of the CDR3 is 14 residues. In germline, CDR1 is GTSNPN, CDR2 SVGIG (reference sequence). Trimming took 4 bases from V and 7 from J; bases not matched to a gene: 8. The DNA for the CDR3 is TGTGCCTGGACCCGGACAGGGGGCAGGGGTGGCTACACCTTC. Protein product: CAWTRTGGRGGYTF.

The V call is TRBV6-1, the J call TRBJ2-1, with D uncertain. The CDR3 length is 10 residues. V shed 4 bases and J shed 8 bases, with 3 bases lying between them. Germline V gene sequence: CDR1 MNHNS, CDR2 SASEGT. CDR3 sequence (DNA): TGTGCCAGCAGTGGGGATGAGCAGTTCTTC. Translating it yields CASSGDEQFF.